The 9 T cell receptor beta chains below were found in one sample sequenced in a study of blood T cell repertoires in COVID-19. Produced via immunoSEQ multiplex PCR; TCRdb's table is partial and in-frame only. This table has 130,000 or so clones, 60% to 85% appearing once. The sample comprised peripheral blood. Receptors originate from a man aged 45-60 years with acute or convalescent COVID-19.

V and J are TRBV6-1 and TRBJ2-2; 9 nucleotides line up with TRBD1. The CDR3 runs to 17 residues. J gave up 4 bases and V 2 bases, and 8 bases lay outside the gene matches. Germline V gives CDR1 MNHNS, CDR2 SASEGT. The CDR3 protein is CASSESGGQGTTGELFF. The CDR3 region has the DNA TGTGCCAGCAGTGAATCGGGGGGACAGGGTACCACCGGGGAGCTGTTTTTT.

CDR3: CASSQDPAGSSYNSPLHF. In DNA form, the CDR3 reads TGCGCCAGCAGCCAAGATCCGGCAGGCAGCTCCTATAATTCACCCCTCCACTTT. The chain carries TRBV4-1 and TRBJ1-6, with D unresolved. The CDR3 spans 18 residues. The germline CDR1 and CDR2 sequences are MGHRA and YSYEKL. V was clipped by 0 bases and J by 0 bases, with 12 bases between them.

The chain combines TRBV10-3 with TRBJ1-3; TRBD1 agrees at 9 bases. Germline V gene lookup returns CDR1 ENHRY and CDR2 SYGVKD. This CDR3 has 16 amino acids. Trimming took 6 bases from V and 0 from J; bases not matched to a gene: 6. CDR3 in amino acids: CAIRGTGPISGNTIYF. The CDR3 DNA is TGTGCCATCAGAGGGACAGGGCCCATCTCTGGAAACACCATATATTTT.

V gene TRBV19 combines with J gene TRBJ1-2, with 8 bases identical to TRBD1. Losses at the gene ends were 5 bases for V and 1 base for J; bases not matched to a gene: 6. Germline V gives CDR1 LNHDA, CDR2 SQIVND (reference sequence). This CDR3 contains 15 residues. CDR3 sequence (DNA): TGTGCCAGTAGTTCGCGACAGGGGATTAACTATGGCTACACCTTC. Protein: CASSSRQGINYGYTF.

This clone was seen just once. The sample carries other DNA sequences with the same CDR3. This chain links TRBV24-1 with TRBJ2-3; TRBD1 agrees at 10 bases. V was pared by 3 bases and J by 3 bases, with 8 bases of the junction left unmatched. In germline, CDR1 is KGHDR, CDR2 SFDVKD. This CDR3 is 17 amino acids long. CDR3 sequence: CATSDPTGQGGTDTQYF. The CDR3 bases are TGTGCCACCAGTGATCCCACTGGACAGGGGGGAACAGATACGCAGTATTTT.

This clone occurred once. The V call is TRBV19, the J call TRBJ1-2, with a possible D match to TRBD1 (6 bases). From germline, CDR1 is LNHDA and CDR2 SQIVND (reference sequence). The CDR3 is made up of 12 amino acids. Trimming shortened V by 5 bases and J by 12 bases, and 16 bases separated the two germline ends. CDR3 region: CASSSQQGDDTF. The CDR3 coding sequence is TGTGCCAGTAGTTCGCAACAGGGAGACGACACCTTC.

The chain joins TRBV28 to TRBJ1-1; D may be TRBD1 (5 bases). The germline gives CDR1 MDHEN, CDR2 SYDVKM. This CDR3 contains 14 residues. Between the trimmed V and J ends, which lost 6 bases and 4 bases, there was a span of 15 bases. The CDR3 loop reads CASRPQGRGTEAFF. CDR3 DNA: TGTGCCAGCAGACCCCAGGGAAGGGGCACTGAAGCTTTCTTT.

The genes are TRBV19 and TRBJ2-1; D not certain. CDR3 length: 12 amino acids. V gave up 3 bases and J gave up 6 bases, with 6 bases separating them. Germline CDR1 and CDR2: LNHDA and SQIVND (reference sequence). CDR3 sequence: CASSMGINEQFF. The CDR3 DNA reads TGTGCCAGTAGTATGGGCATCAATGAGCAGTTCTTC.

The chain couples TRBV10-3 to TRBJ1-4; the D is unclear. The CDR3 is 17 amino acids. The V end was cut by 0 bases, the J end by 4 bases, with 15 bases between. Germline V CDR1 and CDR2: ENHRY, SYGVKD. The CDR3 DNA reads TGTGCCATCAGTGAGTCGGAGGCATCCCTCCTTAATGAAAAACTGTTTTTT. Translating it yields CAISESEASLLNEKLFF.